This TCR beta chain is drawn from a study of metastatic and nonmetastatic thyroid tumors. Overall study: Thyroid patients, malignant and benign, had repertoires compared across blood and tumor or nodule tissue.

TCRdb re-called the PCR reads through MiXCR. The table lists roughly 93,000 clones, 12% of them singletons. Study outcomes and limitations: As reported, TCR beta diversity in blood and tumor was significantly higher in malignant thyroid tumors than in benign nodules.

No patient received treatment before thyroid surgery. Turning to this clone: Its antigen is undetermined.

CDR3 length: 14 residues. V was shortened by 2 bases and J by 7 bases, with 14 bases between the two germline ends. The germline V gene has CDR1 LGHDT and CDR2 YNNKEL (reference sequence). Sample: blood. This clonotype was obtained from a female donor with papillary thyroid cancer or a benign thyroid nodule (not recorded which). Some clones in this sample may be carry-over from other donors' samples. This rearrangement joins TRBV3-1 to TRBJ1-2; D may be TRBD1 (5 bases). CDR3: CASSQQWQGGGYTF. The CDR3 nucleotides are TGTGCCAGCAGCCAACAGTGGCAGGGAGGTGGCTACACCTTC.